The clone carrying this T cell receptor beta chain was seen only a few times. iRepertoire HTBI primers and Arm-PCR of CDR3 regions built TCR beta libraries. TCRdb fed the multiplex PCR reads into MiXCR, producing one record per CDR3 protein. The profile shows approximately 390,000 distinct CDR3 sequences, about 16% of them singletons. The data are from a study of regulatory T cells in long-lasting Graves disease. As to time point: newly diagnosed GD, antithyroid drugs for less than 3 months. The TCR library was made from RNA extracted from PBMCs. Trimming removed 4 bases from V and 1 base from J; junction bases left unmatched: 6. The CDR3 is made up of 15 amino acids. The germline V gene has CDR1 SGHDN and CDR2 FVKESK. This sample was shared with a second study, whose subject was T cells in Graves' hyperthyroidism and ophthalmopathy.

This clonotype was obtained from a woman between 18 and 29 years old with Graves disease. V usage is TRBV14 and J usage is TRBJ2-5; 7 nucleotides match TRBD2. The source material was peripheral blood mononuclear cells (PBMCs), sampled at new diagnosis, from a patient treated with antithyroid drugs. CDR3 in amino acids: CASSRVAGFQETQYF. DNA for the CDR3: TGTGCCAGCAGCCGAGTAGCGGGCTTCCAAGAGACCCAGTACTTC. The full variable domain, in which reference TRBV14 and TRBJ2-5 provide the parts outside the CDR3, is EAGVTQFPSHSVIEKGQTVTLRCDPISGHDNLYWYRRVMGKEIKFLLHFVKESKQDESGMPNNRFLAERTGGTYSTLKVQPAELEDSGVYFCASSRVAGFQETQYFGPGTRLLVL.